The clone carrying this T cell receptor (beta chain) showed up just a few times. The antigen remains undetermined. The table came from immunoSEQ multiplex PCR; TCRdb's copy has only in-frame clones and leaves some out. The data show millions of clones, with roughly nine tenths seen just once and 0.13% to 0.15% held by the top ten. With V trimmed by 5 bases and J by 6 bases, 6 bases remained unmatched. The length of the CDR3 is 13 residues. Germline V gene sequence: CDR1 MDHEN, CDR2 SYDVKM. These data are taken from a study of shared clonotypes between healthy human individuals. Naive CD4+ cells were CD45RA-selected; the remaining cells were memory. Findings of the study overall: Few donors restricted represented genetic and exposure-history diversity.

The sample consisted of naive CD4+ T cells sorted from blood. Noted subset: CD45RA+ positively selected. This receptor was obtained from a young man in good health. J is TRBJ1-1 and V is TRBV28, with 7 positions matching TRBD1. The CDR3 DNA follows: TGTGCCAGCAGTCCAGGGGGTTTCGCTGAAGCTTTCTTT. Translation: CASSPGGFAEAFF.